The rows below give T cell receptor beta chains drawn from one sample of a study of cytotoxic CD8 clonotypes in ibrutinib-treated CLL. Assay: immunoSEQ multiplex PCR; the TCRdb copy retains only in-frame clones and omits some. The profile shows some 85,000 clones, more than 70% of them singletons. The source was PBMCs, collected after 24 months of ibrutinib treatment. The origin of the receptors is a human donor with chronic lymphocytic leukemia. Each CDR3 is given with its conserved first and last residue. Each record gives: J gene, D gene, clone size, V gene, CDR3 protein, CDR3 DNA. D genes are given only for firm matches. Where a row states a size, it is once, few, many or the class of an expanded clone; other rows omit it.

>TRBJ2-3|NA|NA|TRBV5-1
CASSLAGADQQDTQYF
TGCGCCAGCAGCTTGGCGGGAGCGGACCAGCAGGATACGCAGTATTTT
>TRBJ2-5|TRBD1|NA|TRBV6-6
CASSPGQGGYQETQYF
TGTGCCAGCAGTCCCGGACAGGGGGGGTACCAAGAGACCCAGTACTTC
>TRBJ2-7|TRBD1|NA|TRBV6-1
CASSEPAGTGPYEQYF
TGTGCCAGCAGTGAACCGGCCGGGACAGGGCCCTACGAGCAGTACTTC
>TRBJ2-7|NA|NA|TRBV30
CAWRGANYYEQYF
TGTGCCTGGAGGGGGGCTAACTACTACGAGCAGTACTTC
>TRBJ2-3|NA|NA|TRBV2
CASSPQGYLAASTDTQYF
TGTGCCAGCAGCCCACAGGGTTACCTAGCGGCCAGCACAGATACGCAGTATTTT
>TRBJ2-1|NA|few|TRBV2
CASTGVRVGQFF
TGTGCCAGCACGGGTGTCAGGGTGGGTCAGTTCTTC
>TRBJ2-1|NA|NA|TRBV18
CASSRNRQYNEQFF
TGTGCCAGCTCCCGAAACCGACAGTACAATGAGCAGTTCTTC
>TRBJ2-3|TRBD2|NA|TRBV7-2
CASSLGGRAGTDTQYF
TGTGCCAGCAGCTTAGGCGGGAGGGCCGGCACAGATACGCAGTATTTT
>TRBJ2-3|NA|NA|TRBV15
CATAVGGTDTQYF
TGTGCCACCGCAGTAGGGGGCACAGATACGCAGTATTTT
>TRBJ2-7|NA|NA|TRBV5-1
CASSLEGRQYF
TGCGCCAGCAGCTTGGAGGGAAGGCAGTACTTC
>TRBJ1-2|NA|NA|TRBV27
CASSLSGRINYGYTF
TGTGCCAGCAGTTTATCGGGCAGGATCAACTATGGCTACACCTTC
>TRBJ1-1|TRBD1|few|TRBV30
CAWYRTGGTEAFF
TGTGCCTGGTACAGAACAGGGGGCACTGAAGCTTTCTTT
>TRBJ1-2|TRBD1|NA|TRBV27
CASRGTGTGTYGYTF
TGTGCCAGCAGGGGTACGGGGACAGGGACCTATGGCTACACCTTC
>TRBJ1-5|NA|NA|TRBV28
CASSYDSNQPQHF
TGTGCCAGCAGTTACGACAGCAATCAGCCCCAGCATTTT
>TRBJ1-6|NA|NA|TRBV15
CATSPRDTYNSPLHF
TGTGCCACCAGTCCGCGGGACACATATAATTCACCCCTCCACTTT
>TRBJ2-2|TRBD1|NA|TRBV14
CASSQRGQGSNTGELFF
TGTGCCAGCAGCCAGAGGGGGCAAGGCTCGAACACCGGGGAGCTGTTTTTT
>TRBJ2-6|TRBD1|NA|TRBV7-2
CASSWTGLAGANVLTF
TGTGCCAGCAGCTGGACAGGGTTAGCTGGGGCCAACGTCCTGACTTTC
>TRBJ2-7|NA|NA|TRBV5-1
CASSFGGALTSYEQYF
TGCGCCAGCAGCTTTGGGGGGGCGCTTACCTCCTACGAGCAGTACTTC
>TRBJ2-1|TRBD2|NA|TRBV19
CASREGNRAGEQFF
TGTGCCAGTCGGGAGGGCAACCGGGCCGGTGAGCAGTTCTTC
>TRBJ2-5|TRBD1|few|TRBV11-3
CASSNRGGQQETQYF
TGTGCCAGCAGCAACAGGGGCGGGCAGCAAGAGACCCAGTACTTC
>TRBJ1-5|NA|NA|TRBV6-1
CASSEKSNQPQHF
TGTGCCAGCAGTGAAAAAAGCAATCAGCCCCAGCATTTT
>TRBJ2-1|TRBD2|NA|TRBV9
CASSQAGPVNEQFF
TGTGCCAGCAGTCAAGCGGGACCAGTCAATGAGCAGTTCTTC
>TRBJ1-1|TRBD1|NA|TRBV5-1
CASSLTGMNTEAFF
TGCGCCAGCAGCCTGACAGGGATGAACACTGAAGCTTTCTTT
>TRBJ1-6|NA|NA|TRBV19
CASSIEATGSDNSPLHF
TGTGCCAGTAGTATAGAAGCCACAGGGAGTGACAATTCACCCCTCCACTTT
>TRBJ2-1|TRBD1|NA|TRBV6-1
CASGDRGRVEQFF
TGTGCCAGCGGAGACAGGGGGCGGGTTGAGCAGTTCTTC
>TRBJ1-5|NA|NA|TRBV15
CATSRDPGATNQPQHF
TGTGCCACCAGCAGAGATCCGGGGGCTACCAATCAGCCCCAGCATTTT
>TRBJ2-1|NA|NA|TRBV11-3
CASSLVQGPHNEQFF
TGTGCCAGCAGCTTAGTACAGGGTCCCCACAATGAGCAGTTCTTC
>TRBJ2-6|NA|NA|TRBV30
CAWRGHRAGANVLTF
TGTGCCTGGAGGGGACACAGGGCTGGGGCCAACGTCCTGACTTTC
>TRBJ2-5|TRBD1|NA|TRBV27
CASSLLGQGALQETQYF
TGTGCCAGCAGTCTCCTGGGGCAGGGGGCCCTCCAAGAGACCCAGTACTTC
>TRBJ1-2|NA|NA|TRBV5-1
CASREGGGGGYTF
TGCGCCAGCAGGGAAGGGGGAGGTGGTGGCTACACCTTC
>TRBJ2-5|TRBD1|NA|TRBV7-2
CASRPDRGETQYF
TGTGCCAGCAGGCCTGACAGGGGAGAGACCCAGTACTTC
>TRBJ2-1|NA|NA|TRBV7-9
CASSFVVSNEQFF
TGTGCCAGCAGCTTTGTGGTTTCCAATGAGCAGTTCTTC
>TRBJ2-5|NA|NA|TRBV10-1
CASSESGRETQYF
TGCGCCAGCAGTGAGTCGGGCCGGGAGACCCAGTACTTC
>TRBJ1-4|TRBD1|once|TRBV28
CASSKVRGHEKLFF
TGTGCCAGCAGCAAAGTCAGGGGGCATGAAAAACTGTTTTTT
>TRBJ2-3|TRBD2|NA|TRBV27
CASRPLSGRADTQYF
TGTGCCAGCCGACCTCTTAGCGGGAGGGCCGATACGCAGTATTTT
>TRBJ1-2|TRBD1|once|TRBV7-9
CASSLARDRAGYTF
TGTGCCAGCAGCTTAGCGAGGGACAGGGCTGGCTACACCTTC
>TRBJ1-2|TRBD1|NA|TRBV27
CASSLIPTGGGGYTF
TGTGCCAGCAGTCTTATCCCAACAGGGGGGGGTGGCTACACCTTC
>TRBJ1-2|TRBD1|NA|TRBV7-2
CASSTRTGGTSYGYTF
TGTGCCAGCAGCACCCGGACAGGGGGTACGAGCTATGGCTACACCTTC
>TRBJ2-1|TRBD2|NA|TRBV9
CASSPRTSGRNEQFF
TGTGCCAGCAGCCCACGGACTAGCGGGCGTAATGAGCAGTTCTTC
>TRBJ1-3|NA|few|TRBV4-2
CASSQETSGGTIYF
TGTGCCAGCAGCCAAGAGACCAGCGGGGGCACCATATATTTT
>TRBJ1-5|TRBD1|NA|TRBV7-9
CASSPDRGNQPQHF
TGTGCCAGCAGCCCGGACAGGGGGAATCAGCCCCAGCATTTT